One and the same sample provided the 5 T cell receptor beta chains below, sequenced in a study of breast tumors, draining lymph nodes, adjacent tissues. MiXCR was run by TCRdb on the multiplex PCR reads, yielding one entry per CDR3 protein. The sample records 30,000 to 40,000 distinct CDR3 sequences, 36% being singletons. The sequencing input was breast tumor tissue. The receptors here all came from a female donor with breast cancer. Some clones in this sample may be carry-over from other donors' samples.

This clonotype was seen at least ten times. This chain uses TRBV5-4 with TRBJ2-3; D is tentatively TRBD1 or TRBD2 (5 bases each). The CDR3 length is 14 residues. Looked up from germline, CDR1 is SGHNT and CDR2 is YYREEE (reference sequence). Between the trimmed V and J ends, which lost 1 base and 5 bases, there was a span of 11 bases. CDR3 in DNA: TGTGCCAGCAGCTTGTTAGGTGGGGGAGATACGCAGTATTTT. It encodes CASSLLGGGDTQYF.

This clonotype was observed at least ten times. The junction and the germline gene differ at one end; a read error may be behind it. The V gene is TRBV20-1, the J gene TRBJ2-5, with D uncertain. Germline V gives CDR1 DFQATT, CDR2 SNEGSKA (reference sequence). The CDR3 contains 11 residues. The CDR3 bases are TGCAGTGCTAGAGACCAGGAGACCCAGTACTTC. It codes for CSARDQETQYF.

This clonotype appeared many times. V usage is TRBV3-1 and J usage is TRBJ1-6, with D uncertain. Trimming shortened V by 3 bases and J by 6 bases, and 6 bases separated the two germline ends. Germline V lookup: CDR1 LGHDT, CDR2 YNNKEL (reference sequence). The CDR3 consists of 13 residues. The chain's CDR3 is CASSQDANSPLHF. The CDR3 coding sequence is TGTGCCAGCAGCCAGGATGCTAATTCACCCCTCCACTTT. Based on the CDR3 plus reference TRBV3-1 and TRBJ1-6, the full variable domain is DTAVSQTPKYLVTQMGNDKSIKCEQNLGHDTMYWYKQDSKKFLKIMFSYNNKELIINETVPNRFSPKSPDKAHLNLHINSLELGDSAVYFCASSQDANSPLHFGNGTRLTVT.

This clonotype occurred many times. This sequence joins TRBV7-2 and TRBJ2-3; 8 bases map to TRBD1. Trimming at V came to 5 bases and at J to 4 bases, leaving 8 bases not matched to a gene. The CDR3 covers 15 residues. Germline V gives CDR1 SGHTA, CDR2 FQGNSA. The CDR3 spells CASSRPVTGADTQYF. The DNA for the CDR3 is TGTGCCAGCAGCCGCCCCGTGACAGGGGCAGATACGCAGTATTTT.

In its sample, this clonotype was seen many times. The chain joins TRBV5-6 to TRBJ2-7; D remains unclear. CDR3 length equals 17 residues. From germline, CDR1 is SGHDT and CDR2 YYEEEE. The ends were cut back, 3 bases at V and 0 bases at J, with 19 bases in the middle. The CDR3: CASSSDPLMGSSYEQYF. For the CDR3, the DNA is TGTGCCAGCAGCTCAGACCCTCTTATGGGGTCCTCCTACGAGCAGTACTTC.